This T cell receptor (beta chain) is from a study of control samples from healthy donors and cancer patients. This clone was recorded only once. Germline CDR1 LGHDT, CDR2 YNNKEL (reference sequence). The CDR3 spans 11 residues. The germline V and J ends were trimmed by 7 bases and 16 bases, with 17 bases remaining between them. Some clones are missing from TCRdb's copy, which holds only in-frame ones; the method was immunoSEQ multiplex PCR. The sample holds about 65,000 clones; 90% are singletons and the top ten take 1% to 1.5%. The clonotype was recovered from a woman in her fifties or sixties with colorectal cancer. The specimen sequenced was PBMCs. J is TRBJ2-1 and V is TRBV3-1 (or the pseudogene TRBV3-2), with TRBD1 as a possible D gene (5 bases). CDR3 amino acids: CASTISGFVFF. The CDR3 coding sequence is TGTGCCAGCACAATATCAGGGTTTGTTTTCTTC.